Listed below are T cell receptor beta chains from one sample, sequenced in a study of radiation and T cells in renal cell carcinoma. Measured with immunoSEQ multiplex PCR; TCRdb has only the in-frame clones, and not every one. This table has roughly 130,000 clones, more than 75% appearing once. Sequences were derived from blood, sampled from a patient whose treatment included radiotherapy and nephrectomy. These TCRs come from a woman in her sixties or seventies with renal cell carcinoma. The conserved cysteine and the conserved F or W are not part of the CDR3 here.

v_gene	CDR3aa
TRBV5-1	ASSPLASINEQF
TRBV18	ASSSLENTGELF
TRBV5-4	ASSVGLGETQY
TRBV5-1	ASSLVGGGTNTEAF
TRBV7-6	ASSATGPFNYGYT
TRBV5-1	ASSLGQGLSGYGYT
TRBV7-9	ASSVGTGGTYEQY
TRBV30	AWSVATNTEAF
TRBV30	AWRPDSGNTIY
TRBV27	AAGGIANYGYT
TRBV9	ASSVGLAEDFRY
TRBV6-5	ASSPRPNTNSPLH
TRBV27	ASNKGGGLGYT
TRBV11-2	ASSLEFRPESPLH
TRBV29-1	SVREPTRIRGSEQY
TRBV5-1	ASSGDRGGELF
TRBV27	ASSPTGSNNSPLH
TRBV2	ASTERRDNSPLH
TRBV30	AWSVDSDTQY
TRBV19	ASSPNRVAGEYEQY
TRBV29-1	SVEGQTNEAF
TRBV28	ASILRDRVDGYT
TRBV4-3	ASSQGRGRGTDTQY
TRBV7-2	ASRGGSGGETQY
TRBV19	ASSIVPGPYEQY
TRBV5-1	ASLPGTSNTGELF
TRBV5-1	ASSSYNEQF
TRBV19	ASSTQAVGEQY
TRBV5-6	ASSLGLGGNTIY
TRBV18	ASSPLAGVSDTQY
TRBV5-5	ASSLVEVLGNQPQH
TRBV6-1	ASGQGTYEQY
TRBV15	ATSRDLAADTQY
TRBV4-3	ASSQDSGQGVNMNTEAF
TRBV30	AWSVRGDQPQH
TRBV27	ASSLYPGAPDTQY
TRBV5-4	ASSPRQRNTEAF
TRBV7-2	ASSLDRVVDGYT
TRBV27	ASSHRTARGPEQY
TRBV27	ASSWYGTRRDEQF
TRBV28	ASTSYSGNTIY
TRBV5-5	ASSRGGQGTGSPLH
TRBV9	ASSVAPLRTGPEEQY
TRBV10-3	AIIAGPAQF
TRBV6-1	ASSMGQGPSYEQY
TRBV18	ASSRAGGTAYGYT
TRBV7-9	ASSAGTSTEQY
TRBV14	ASSPTDPRSPLH
TRBV7-2	ASSLDGGQGAYEQY
TRBV7-3	ASSLTMGLRGTGELF
TRBV5-5	ASRPTATNEKLF
TRBV5-6	ASSLKGHNGETQY
TRBV28	ASSTGSNEQY
TRBV7-2	ASSLEVGWGEKLF
TRBV28	ASQGQAYGYT
TRBV10-1	ASSESAF
TRBV9	ASSRIDRGALPNTEAF